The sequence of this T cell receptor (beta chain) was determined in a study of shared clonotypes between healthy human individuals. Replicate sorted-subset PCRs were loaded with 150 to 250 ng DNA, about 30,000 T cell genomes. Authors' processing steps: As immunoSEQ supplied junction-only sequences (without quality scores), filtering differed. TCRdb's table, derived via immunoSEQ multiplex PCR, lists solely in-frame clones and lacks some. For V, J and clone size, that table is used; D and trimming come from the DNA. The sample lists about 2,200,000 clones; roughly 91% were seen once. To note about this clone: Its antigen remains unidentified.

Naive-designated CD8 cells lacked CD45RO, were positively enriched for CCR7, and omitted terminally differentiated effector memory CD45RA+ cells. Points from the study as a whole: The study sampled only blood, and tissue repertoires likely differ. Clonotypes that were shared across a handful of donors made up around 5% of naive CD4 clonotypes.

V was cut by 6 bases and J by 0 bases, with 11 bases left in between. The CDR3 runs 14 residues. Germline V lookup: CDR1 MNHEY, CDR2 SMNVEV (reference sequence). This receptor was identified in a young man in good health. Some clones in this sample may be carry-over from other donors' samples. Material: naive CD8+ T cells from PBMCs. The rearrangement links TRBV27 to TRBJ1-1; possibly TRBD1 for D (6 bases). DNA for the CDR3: TGTGCCAGCAGCGGGGGGCGGATGAACACTGAAGCTTTCTTT. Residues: CASSGGRMNTEAFF.